One T cell receptor (beta chain) is described in this entry. Its target is unknown. These data originate in a study of T cells in Graves' hyperthyroidism and ophthalmopathy. Whole-study results and caveats: The majority of expanded thyroid clonotypes above 0.001 also appeared in blood.

Trimming took off 1 base at V and 7 bases at J, with 20 bases between the two ends. Germline CDR1 reads SEHNR; CDR2 reads FQNEAQ (reference sequence). The CDR3 length is 16 residues. Active moderate-to-severe ophthalmopathy, Clinical Activity Score at least 3, NOSPECS at least 4, under 3 months' duration. The study excluded patients with uncontrolled infection, other autoimmune disease, pregnancy or lactation. Source material for PBMCs was about 10 ml fresh peripheral blood. TCR beta CDR3 sequences were amplified from RNA transcripts. With the HTBI primer set, the TCR CDR3 went through a first round of RT-PCR. TCRdb used MiXCR to reprocess the multiplex PCR reads, holding one entry per CDR3 protein. The data show roughly 600,000 distinct CDR3 sequences, with approximately 14% seen just once and roughly an eighth held by the top ten.

Material for sequencing was blood. This TCR was sampled from a woman aged 50 to 60 with Graves' ophthalmopathy. The chain couples TRBV7-9 to TRBJ2-7, with a possible D match to TRBD2 (6 bases). CDR3 coding DNA: TGTGCCAGCAGCTTAGACCATCGGAGGGCCTTAGGAGAGCAGTACTTC. It codes for CASSLDHRRALGEQYF. Together with reference TRBV7-9 and TRBJ2-7, the CDR3 gives the full variable domain: DTGVSQNPRHKITKRGQNVTFRCDPISEHNRLYWYRQTLGQGPEFLTYFQNEAQLEKSRLLSDRFSAERPKGSFSTLEIQRTEQGDSAMYLCASSLDHRRALGEQYFGPGTRLTVT.